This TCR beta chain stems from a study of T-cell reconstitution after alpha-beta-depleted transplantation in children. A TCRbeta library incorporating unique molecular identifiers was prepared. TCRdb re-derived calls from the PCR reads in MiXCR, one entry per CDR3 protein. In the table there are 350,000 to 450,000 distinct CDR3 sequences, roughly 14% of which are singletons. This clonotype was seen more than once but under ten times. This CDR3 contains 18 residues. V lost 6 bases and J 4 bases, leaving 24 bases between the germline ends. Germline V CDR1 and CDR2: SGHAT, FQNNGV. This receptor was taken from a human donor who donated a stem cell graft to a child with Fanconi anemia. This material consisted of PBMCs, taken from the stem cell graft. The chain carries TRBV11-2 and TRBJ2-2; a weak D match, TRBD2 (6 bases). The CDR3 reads CASRHPNLGLQGTGELFF. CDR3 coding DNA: TGTGCCAGCAGACACCCGAACTTGGGACTCCAGGGCACCGGGGAGCTGTTTTTT.